The 11 T cell receptor beta chains reported below all come from one sample, sequenced in a study of CD8 T cells in Susac syndrome (dated by TCRdb to between 2017 and 2020). Libraries were constructed by the immunoSEQ multiplex PCR assay. RNA was extracted using the RNeasy kit, and about 0.45 to 1 ug of the RNA was reverse transcribed with random hexamers. Starting from the raw public reads, TCRdb applied fastp trimming at Q25, assembled clones with MiXCR and retained in-frame beta chains. CDR3 protein sequences are deduplicated, and each keeps its most common genes and DNA. In all, the sample holds about 150,000 distinct CDR3 sequences, and around 95% of those were seen once. Of the sample, 0.2% to 0.25% falls within the top ten clones. The sequencing sample was made of CD8+ T cells from PBMCs. Receptors originate from a human donor with multiple sclerosis.

The chain couples TRBV12-5 to TRBJ1-5; the match to TRBD1 covers 9 bases. The CDR3 is 15 amino acids. After removal of 7 bases from V and 5 bases from J, the junction contained 9 bases not matched to a gene. Germline V gene lookup returns CDR1 LGHNT and CDR2 FRNRAP. CDR3 residues: CASASRDRADQPQHF. CDR3 coding DNA: TGTGCTAGTGCCTCTCGGGACAGGGCGGATCAGCCCCAGCATTTT.

This clonotype is a singleton in its sample. The rearrangement joins TRBV9 to TRBJ1-6; 8 bases match TRBD1. The CDR3 totals 15 residues. With 4 bases clipped from V and 7 bases from J, the junction kept 7 bases outside the gene matches. The germline V gene has CDR1 SGDLS and CDR2 YYNGEE. The CDR3 loop reads CASSSRTGTNSPLHF. The CDR3 DNA is TGTGCCAGCAGCTCCCGGACAGGGACAAATTCACCCCTCCACTTT.

The sample holds one count of this clonotype. The chain couples TRBV6-1 to TRBJ2-3; TRBD1 agrees at 9 bases. Germline CDR1 reads MNHNS; CDR2 reads SASEGT. J was trimmed by 0 bases and V by 5 bases; bases with no gene match: 6. The CDR3 is 16 residues long. The CDR3 spells CASSPRTGESTDTQYF. The CDR3 DNA reads TGTGCCAGCAGTCCTCGGACAGGGGAGAGCACAGATACGCAGTATTTT.

V and J are TRBV28 and TRBJ2-7; no clear D gene. V lost 7 bases and J lost 2, with 9 bases in between. The CDR3 runs to 12 residues. CDR1 is MDHEN, CDR2 SYDVKM, per germline. In nucleotides, the CDR3 is TGTGCCAGCACCCCCGGAACCTACGAGCAGTACTTC. This encodes CASTPGTYEQYF.

The chain uses TRBV10-3 and TRBJ1-3; no clear D gene. The CDR3 covers 14 residues. CDR1 and CDR2 from the germline V gene are ENHRY and SYGVKD. V was pared by 10 bases and J by 0 bases, with 13 bases between. CDR3 amino acids: CATSTPDSGNTIYF. CDR3 DNA sequence: TGTGCCACCTCTACCCCGGACTCTGGAAACACCATATATTTT.

The chain joins TRBV6-5 to TRBJ2-2; D may be TRBD1 or TRBD2 (5 bases each). The V end lost 6 bases, the J end lost 3 bases, and 11 bases lay between the germline ends. The CDR3 has 14 amino acids. The V gene's germline CDR1 is MNHEY and CDR2 SVGAGI. CDR3 in DNA: TGTGCCAGCAGGCCCGGGGCTTACACCGGGGAGCTGTTTTTT. Protein sequence: CASRPGAYTGELFF.

CDR3 sequence reads: CASSQEKAYEQYF. The CDR3 nucleotides are TGTGCCAGCAGCCAAGAAAAGGCCTACGAGCAGTACTTC. This chain links TRBV3-1 with TRBJ2-7; no firm D call. The CDR3 loop spans 13 amino acids. The germline V and J ends were trimmed by 0 bases and 2 bases, with 5 bases remaining between them. Per germline, CDR1 LGHDT and CDR2 YNNKEL (reference sequence).

V gene TRBV5-1 combines with J gene TRBJ1-2; TRBD1 aligns across 7 bases. The V and J ends lost 0 bases and 6 bases, in that order; junction bases with no gene match: 8. The CDR3 covers 15 residues. The germline gives CDR1 SGHRS, CDR2 YFSETQ. CDR3 protein: CASSLGPGGLHGYTF. Written as DNA, the CDR3 is TGCGCCAGCAGCTTGGGTCCAGGGGGATTGCATGGCTACACCTTC.

The CDR3 DNA sequence: TGTGCCAGCAGTGGGGGGACAGGGGGAGGATCCTACGAGCAGTACTTC. This translates into CASSGGTGGGSYEQYF. This chain connects TRBV25-1 to TRBJ2-7, with TRBD1 matching 11 bases. The CDR3 is 16 residues long. Trimming removed 4 bases from V and 1 base from J; junction bases left unmatched: 6. CDR1 and CDR2 (germline): MGHDK, SYGVNS.

This chain links TRBV9 with TRBJ2-3; 11 bases align to TRBD2. From germline, CDR1 is SGDLS and CDR2 YYNGEE. This CDR3 spans 15 amino acids. The J segment lost 7 bases and the V segment lost 0 bases, leaving 4 bases of the junction unmatched. CDR3 in amino acids: CASSVDLAGGHTQYF. The CDR3 region has the DNA TGTGCCAGCAGCGTAGACCTAGCGGGGGGTCATACGCAGTATTTT.

The chain employs TRBV3-1 and TRBJ2-2, with 8 bases matching TRBD2. Looked up from germline, CDR1 is LGHDT and CDR2 is YNNKEL (reference sequence). The V gene end was trimmed by 5 bases and the J gene end by 5 bases; junction bases not matched to a gene: 7. This CDR3 spans 15 amino acids. The DNA of the CDR3 is TGTGCCAGCAGCACGGGGGGGCTCGGGACCGGGGAGCTGTTTTTT. Translation gives CASSTGGLGTGELFF.